The T cell receptor beta chain described here comes from a study of immune evolution from preneoplasia to lung adenocarcinoma. Looking at the study overall: HLA loss of heterozygosity: roughly 6.6% AIS, about 15% MIA, around 35% ADC, none AAH.

Regarding the study as a whole: Top clone frequencies peaked in normal lung, apparently declining through invasive adenocarcinoma.

A note on this clone: The antigen remains unidentified.

Sequencing was performed with immunoSEQ multiplex PCR; in TCRdb, only in-frame clones are kept and a portion is missing. Of about 9,100 clones in the sample, approximately 80% were seen once. The CDR3 extends over 10 amino acids. Germline CDR1 and CDR2: DFQATT and SNEGSKA (reference sequence). V lost 5 bases and J 4 bases, leaving 5 bases between the germline ends. Resections took place in Japan or China from the mid-2010s to the late 2010s. The chain has TRBV20-1 and TRBJ1-1; D not certain. The sample consisted of FFPE lung adenocarcinoma in situ tissue. The receptor was isolated from a person aged 70 to 79 with lung adenocarcinoma. Written as DNA, the CDR3 is TGCAGTGCTTCGAGCACTGAAGCTTTCTTT. Residues: CSASSTEAFF.